These 8 T cell receptor beta chains were sequenced from one sample in a study of sequential checkpoint blockade in melanoma. As to treatment: randomized to nivolumab then ipilimumab (arm A) or the reverse (arm B). Using immunoSEQ multiplex PCR, the repertoire was profiled, and TCRdb retains in-frame clones only, with some absent. The data show roughly 29,000 clones, 65% to 85% seen once. Sample: CD8+ T cells sorted from blood (inferred from file names), taken from a patient given nivolumab and ipilimumab in sequence. The receptors were sampled from a human donor with melanoma.

This clone is a singleton in its sample. The chain uses TRBV27 and TRBJ1-2, with 7 bases matching TRBD1. The CDR3 spans 14 residues. J lost 8 bases, V lost 5 bases, and 11 bases had no gene match. Germline lookup yields CDR1 MNHEY and CDR2 SMNVEV (reference sequence). The CDR3 is CASSPMTGLGGYTF. The CDR3 region has the DNA TGTGCCAGCAGTCCAATGACAGGGCTGGGAGGCTACACCTTC.

This clone is medium-sized in the sample. The rearrangement uses TRBV29-1 and TRBJ1-2; 8 bases are shared with TRBD1. Germline-derived CDR1 and CDR2 are SQVTM and ANQGSEA. The CDR3 is 12 amino acids. CDR3 nucleotides: TGCAGTGGAACAGGGGGAAACTATGGCTACACCTTC. This encodes CSGTGGNYGYTF.

This rearrangement joins TRBV5-1 to TRBJ1-1, with D possibly matching TRBD1 (5 bases). There are 14 residues in the CDR3. The V gene's germline CDR1 is SGHRS and CDR2 YFSETQ. The germline V and J ends were trimmed by 5 bases and 2 bases, with 13 bases remaining between them. The chain's CDR3 is CASRPDRRNTEAFF. The DNA of the CDR3 is TGCGCCAGCAGACCTGACAGACGAAACACTGAAGCTTTCTTT.

The gene calls are TRBV9 and TRBJ2-7; TRBD1 is a possible D gene (5 bases). The CDR3 is 14 residues long. CDR1 and CDR2 from the germline V gene are SGDLS and YYNGEE. Trimming left V 0 bases short and J 0 bases short, with 7 bases between. CDR3 nucleotides: TGTGCCAGCAGCGTAGCACAGGACTCCTACGAGCAGTACTTC. Its protein product is CASSVAQDSYEQYF. The full variable domain, completed using reference TRBV9 and TRBJ2-7, is DSGVTQTPKHLITATGQRVTLRCSPRSGDLSVYWYQQSLDQGLQFLIQYYNGEERAKGNILERFSAQQFPDLHSELNLSSLELGDSALYFCASSVAQDSYEQYFGPGTRLTVT.

DNA for the CDR3: TGCGCCAGCAGCCAAGCGCGACAGGGGTTGGGATATGGCTACACCTTC. This gives the protein CASSQARQGLGYGYTF. J is TRBJ1-2 and V is TRBV4-3, with TRBD1 matching over 8 bases. From germline, CDR1 is LGHNA and CDR2 YSLEER. V shed 1 base and J 5 bases; nucleotides not matched to a gene: 9. The CDR3 loop spans 16 amino acids.

The V call is TRBV14, the J call TRBJ2-5; 13 nucleotides agree with TRBD2. V was pared by 2 bases and J by 5 bases, with 5 bases of the junction left unmatched. The CDR3 is 16 amino acids. In germline, CDR1 is SGHDN, CDR2 FVKESK. The CDR3 reads CASSQWTSGSRETQYF. The CDR3 nucleotides read TGTGCCAGCAGCCAATGGACTAGCGGGAGTCGGGAGACCCAGTACTTC.

This clone has a single count. The chain links TRBV28 to TRBJ2-6; TRBD1 might be the D (6 bases). The CDR3 has 16 residues. Trimming pared 7 bases from V and 0 bases from J, leaving 13 bases between. Germline lookup yields CDR1 MDHEN and CDR2 SYDVKM. The CDR3, as DNA: TGTGCCAGCACCATGGACAGAAGCTCTGGGGCCAACGTCCTGACTTTC. Its protein product is CASTMDRSSGANVLTF.

The chain couples TRBV19 to TRBJ2-3; tentative D call: TRBD1 (5 bases). The V gene's germline CDR1 is LNHDA and CDR2 SQIVND (reference sequence). The CDR3 loop spans 15 amino acids. Trimming stripped 6 bases from V and 4 bases from J, with 17 bases between. The DNA for the CDR3 is TGTGCCAGTAGCCAACTACAGGTTAGGCCAGATACGCAGTATTTT. Translating gives CASSQLQVRPDTQYF.